Listed below are T cell receptor beta chains from one sample, sequenced in a study of blood T cell repertoires in COVID-19. Libraries were prepared by immunoSEQ multiplex PCR; TCRdb keeps only in-frame clonotypes and omits some of them. Found here are some 71,000 clones, approximately 80% of them singletons; the top ten hold 13%. Sequencing input: peripheral blood. These receptors came from a man between 45 and 60 years old with COVID-19, enrolled during active disease. CDR3s include the opening cysteine and the closing phenylalanine or tryptophan. A D gene is named only where the DNA matches it firmly. Some rows mark clone size as missing; the rest say once, few, many or name a class of expanded clone.

J | D | size | V | DNA | CDR3
TRBJ2-7 | TRBD1 | . | TRBV30 | TGTGCCTGGACCCGGACAGGGGACGAGCAGTACTTC | CAWTRTGDEQYF
TRBJ2-5 | . | . | TRBV15 | TGTGCCACCAGCAGAGGTGGACAGAGCCTGGGGGAGACCCAGTACTTC | CATSRGGQSLGETQYF
TRBJ2-7 | . | . | TRBV30 | TGTGCCTGGAGACGAAACAGGGAGAGCTACGAGCAGTACTTC | CAWRRNRESYEQYF
TRBJ1-2 | TRBD1 | . | TRBV6-5 | TGTGCCAGCACCGGAGCCCGACAGGGGGACTATGGCTACACCTTC | CASTGARQGDYGYTF
TRBJ1-6 | TRBD1 | once | TRBV6-2/TRBV6-3 | TGTGCCAGCAGTTACCAGGGGGACTCACCCCTCCACTTT | CASSYQGDSPLHF
TRBJ1-1 | TRBD1 | . | TRBV9 | TGTGCCAGCAGCACCACAGGGGAGACTGAAGCTTTCTTT | CASSTTGETEAFF
TRBJ2-1 | TRBD2 | . | TRBV7-9 | TGTGCCAGCAGCTTAGGGGGAGGGAATGAGCAGTTCTTC | CASSLGGGNEQFF
TRBJ1-2 | . | . | TRBV6-2/TRBV6-3 | TGTGCCAGCAGTTACGACAGCTATGGCTACACCTTC | CASSYDSYGYTF
TRBJ1-1 | . | . | TRBV4-1 | TGCGCCAGCAGCCAAGATCCCGCGTTTGAAGCTTTCTTT | CASSQDPAFEAFF
TRBJ1-4 | . | . | TRBV30 | TGTGCCTGGAGTCGAGGTGCAGGGGCTGGTGAAAAACTGTTTTTT | CAWSRGAGAGEKLFF
TRBJ2-5 | . | . | TRBV30 | TGTGCCCTGGAGACCCAGTACTTC | CALETQYF
TRBJ1-1 | TRBD1 | . | TRBV13 | TGTGCCAGCAGCTCCCACGGACAGGGAAACACTGAAGCTTTCTTT | CASSSHGQGNTEAFF
TRBJ2-7 | . | . | TRBV3-1/TRBV3-2 | TGTGCCAGCAGCACCCTAGAGGGTCCCTCCTACGAGCAGTACTTC | CASSTLEGPSYEQYF
TRBJ1-4 | TRBD1 | . | TRBV30 | TGTGCCTGGAGCCCAGGGACAGGGATCGAAAAACTGTTTTTT | CAWSPGTGIEKLFF
TRBJ2-7 | . | . | TRBV7-6 | TGTGCCAGCAGCCTAACGTCGTGGGCGGGAAACGAGCAGTACTTC | CASSLTSWAGNEQYF
TRBJ2-3 | TRBD2 | . | TRBV5-4 | TGTGCCAGCAGCTTACCAAAAAAACGGGGGGTCCCAGGGCTTACGCAGTATTTT | CASSLPKKRGVPGLTQYF
TRBJ2-6 | . | . | TRBV5-1 | TGCGCCAGCAGCTTACCTTCCCGACAGGTGGGAATTGGGGCCAACGTCCTGACTTTC | CASSLPSRQVGIGANVLTF
TRBJ1-6 | TRBD1 | . | TRBV5-4 | TGTGCCAGCAGCCTCCGGGACAGGGTCAATTCACCCCTCCACTTT | CASSLRDRVNSPLHF
TRBJ2-2 | TRBD1 | . | TRBV29-1 | TGCAGCGCCAGGACAGGAGTCAACACCGGGGAGCTGTTTTTT | CSARTGVNTGELFF
TRBJ1-5 | . | . | TRBV6-5 | TGTGCCAGCAGTTACGTGGGCAGGGATCAGCCCCAGCATTTT | CASSYVGRDQPQHF
TRBJ2-1 | TRBD1 | . | TRBV14 | TGTGCCAGCAGCCAAGTTAGACAGGGCAATGAGCAGTTCTTC | CASSQVRQGNEQFF
TRBJ2-3 | . | few | TRBV18 | TGTGCCAGCTCACCACCCAAAGGGGGAGCAGATACGCAGTATTTT | CASSPPKGGADTQYF
TRBJ2-1 | . | once | TRBV19 | TGTGCCAGTAGTACCGGGGGATACAATGAGCAGTTCTTC | CASSTGGYNEQFF
TRBJ1-2 | . | few | TRBV4-2 | TGTGCCAGCAGCCAAGATAGATTTAACTATGGCTACACCTTC | CASSQDRFNYGYTF
TRBJ2-7 | TRBD1 | . | TRBV5-1 | TGCGCCAGCAGCTTCGGGACAGGGGATCACGAGCAGTACTTC | CASSFGTGDHEQYF
TRBJ1-5 | . | once | TRBV7-6 | TGTGCCAGCAGCCCGAGTCCGGGGGATCAGCCCCAGCATTTT | CASSPSPGDQPQHF
TRBJ1-1 | TRBD1 | . | TRBV5-1 | TGCGCCAGCAGGGGGGACAGGGGTATGAACACTGAAGCTTTCTTT | CASRGDRGMNTEAFF